This T cell receptor (beta chain) is drawn from a study of cytomegalovirus exposure and HLA in healthy donors (dated by TCRdb to 2015 to 2018). The study in broad terms: An earlier analysis of some 600 of the donors reported about 280 Gb of sequence data and roughly 120 million unique TCR beta sequences obtained from 150 million to 200 million T cells. An early release covering roughly 640 HLA-typed donors comprised roughly 300 gigabases of sequencing data and 85 million or so unique TCR sequences. Of the roughly 390 genotyped donors, less than 85% were placed in the genetic ancestry cluster associated with self-reported Caucasian donors. The study was designed to test whether signatures of past pathogen exposure could be identified by cataloging public T cell receptors. The study used immunosequencing to profile the T cell repertoires of about 670 subjects and linked those repertoires to cytomegalovirus serostatus. A separate validation cohort of about 110 different subjects was used in addition to the 666-subject first cohort. To predict cytomegalovirus infection status, the study combined high-throughput TCR immunosequencing, statistical association of individual TCRs with disease status, and machine learning. To study patterns of TCR occurrence, a later analysis re-analyzed previously published TCR beta repertoires from several hundred donors and added high-resolution HLA genotyping. Rather than drawing on any new phenotypic data, the later analysis identified candidate immune exposures from TCR beta sequences and the way those sequences occurred across donors. In an earlier analysis of roughly 600 of the donors, high-throughput TCR beta sequencing was used to judge whether each TCR beta V gene segment behaved as functional or pseudogenic. Donor age, sex, ethnicity and CMV serostatus were collected together with the repertoire data. A later genetic analysis took genome-wide SNP genotypes for about 55% of the 666 donors and used that subset as a discovery cohort. Every discovery cohort repertoire had been produced on one sequencing platform. HLA typing included class I and class II loci at four-digit resolution. The number of donors typed differed by locus, with roughly 629-640 for A, B, C, DRB1 and DQB1, more than 500 for DQA1, 600 to 610 for DPA1, and over 400 for DPB1. Five DR-DQ haplotypes were handled as single units for association and clustering because linkage in the cohort was strong. Among about 410 genotyped donors of the cohort, an average of roughly 230,000 unique TCR beta nucleotide sequences was sequenced per donor, of which about 18% were non-productive. Broad study findings and their caveats: A later analysis associated about 16,000 TCR beta sequences with specific HLA alleles at a false discovery rate of 0.05. Immune exposure information for the cohort was limited to CMV serostatus. When HLA alleles, especially DR and DQ, strongly co-occurred, attributing TCR associations to individual alleles was difficult. Most TCR sequences were observed very rarely across donors, whereas some public TCRs were present in many individuals. In a later analysis, HLA-associated TCR beta chains showed more clonal expansion and lower generation probabilities than non-associated chains that were equally common. The 87-base-pair reads could not distinguish some IMGT-functional V segments, including TRBV6-2 and TRBV6-3, so those segments were excluded. A further reported finding was that TCR beta sequences accurately predicted the HLA-A and HLA-B alleles for most subjects in the first cohort. HLA typing was unavailable for some donors at each locus, so association tests used only the typed subset. Broadly in line with IMGT annotations, most TCR beta V segments showed up in productive rearrangements about 90% or about 30% of the time in an earlier analysis of 587 of the donors. A cluster of highly shared sequence variants was judged likely to represent a technical artifact of the sequencing pipeline. In a later analysis, the rate of TCR association differed among HLA loci, with DRB1 alleles having the most associated TCRs and HLA-C alleles having the fewest. Linkage disequilibrium might explain the correlated functional status among segregating V segments, but an unknown experimental factor could not be excluded. The study gave a list of 150 to 200 TCR beta chains associated with cytomegalovirus. The authors suggested that the approach could potentially be generalized to other disease states and immunological phenotypes. In a later genetic analysis, a missense DCLRE1C variant was associated with V-gene and J-gene trimming of TCR beta chains, and the association was replicated in an independent cohort. About 17 rarely observed V segments, including chromosome 9 orphons, were excluded from the earlier analysis of approximately 600 of the donors because counts were too low. According to a later genetic analysis, donors in an Asian-associated ancestry cluster had fewer N-insertions in productive TCRs than the approximately 690-donor mean. In both the original and validation cohorts, the classifier was reported to diagnose cytomegalovirus status with high specificity and sensitivity. Roughly uniform sequencing depth across donors was assumed in presence/absence analyses, although this assumption may not hold. According to a later analysis, most CMV-associated TCR beta chains appeared to be HLA-restricted, and the HLA associations seemed to be driven largely by CMV exposure. Only TCR beta chains were sequenced in this cohort, and the absence of alpha or paired-chain data limited detectable features. According to a later analysis, parvovirus B19, influenza, CMV and Epstein-Barr virus appeared linked to several top co-occurrence clusters. Three of the identified cytomegalovirus-associated TCR beta chains were confirmed in vitro to be specific for cytomegalovirus antigens.

Libraries were made using the immunoSEQ multiplex PCR assay. For the multiplex PCR, a mixture combining 60 forward primers for TCR Vbeta segments and 13 reverse primers for TCR Jbeta segments was used. The CDR3 region of rearranged TCR beta genes was amplified from genomic DNA by a multiplex PCR assay. The Illumina HiSeq System was used to sequence the amplified TCR beta libraries as 87-base-pair reads. The original pipeline was this. A later analysis counted tens of millions of unique TCR beta chains across the 500 to 850 repertoires, and about 10 million of these chains were shared by at least two donors. A nearest-neighbor algorithm error-corrected the raw reads and collapsed the reads into unique sequences, merging closely related sequences to remove PCR and sequencing errors. Alignment of CDR3 sequences to IMGT reference sequences was used to assign V, D and J gene segments. Each retained sequence needed at least a six-nucleotide match to both a V gene segment and a J gene segment. A rearrangement counted as productive if the CDR3 had no stop codons and remained in frame with V and J, and every other rearrangement counted as non-productive. CDR3 was defined by IMGT convention, running from the second conserved V-encoded cysteine to the conserved J-encoded phenylalanine. Sequences without an unambiguous match to a single V gene segment were excluded from the earlier analysis of 500 to 700 of the donors. An earlier analysis of about 590 of the donors classified V segments as functional when productive rearrangements were above 56.7% and as segregating when the standard deviation between donors was above 5%. A statistical classification framework was developed to diagnose cytomegalovirus status using the catalog of TCR beta chain sequences. A later analysis assigned V and J genes by comparing TCR nucleotide sequences with IMGT/GENE-DB human TR gene sequences. Using the TCRdist pipeline, a later analysis assigned CDR3 sequences along with most-parsimonious VDJ recombination scenarios. In a later analysis, each TCR beta chain was defined by its CDR3 amino acid sequence together with its V-gene family, and reads without a unique V-gene family were excluded. In a later analysis, nearly 600 highly shared, low-generation-probability nucleotide sequences were removed to address suspected cross-contamination and a sequencing artifact. A later analysis calculated a clonal expansion index for each public chain from normalized within-repertoire ranks of inferred template counts. In a later analysis, generation probabilities were computed with a VDJ recombination model fitted to out-of-frame rearrangements, and the resulting probabilities were checked against IGoR. In a later analysis, hypergeometric tests were used to score TCR-TCR, TCR-HLA and TCR-CMV co-occurrence, with a repertoire-size bias correction applied to TCR pairs. To estimate false discovery rates, a later analysis permuted the HLA or CMV assignments 20 times. In a later analysis, co-occurring TCRs were grouped using DBSCAN, and TCRdist sequence similarity was added for clustering within HLA-allele-positive subsets. Co-occurrence clustering excluded repertoires with fewer than 30,000 or more than 120,000 public chains, plus five with anomalous nucleotide sharing. Imported from immuneACCESS, the table was reduced by TCRdb to in-frame sequences with V and J called. These copies leave out some clones; in studies compared against another copy, an unresolved V gene accounts for under half, and the cause of the remainder is not known. V and J calls plus clone size are reproduced from that table; the DNA served to infer D and trimming. The sample profile shows 120,000 to 150,000 clones; under 85% of them were found once. The top ten clones comprise around 7% of the sample.

The cohort was made up of 666 healthy bone marrow donors. Cohort members were all nominally healthy when sampled, although unrecorded immune exposures were likely present. The donor tested CMV seropositive, placing the donor among the 290 or so seropositive members of the cohort. A peripheral blood sample was provided by each donor, and peripheral blood mononuclear cells were used for TCR beta sequencing. Genomic DNA was extracted from the blood cell samples with the Qiagen DNeasy Blood Extraction Kit. Ends trimmed: V by 0 bases, J by 0 bases; bases unmatched to a gene: 4. Its CDR3 holds 16 amino acids, cysteine through phenylalanine. Only the CDR3 DNA stays, 48 bases, in frame from base 1. CDR1 and CDR2 are drawn from the germline V gene: MGHRA, YSYEKL. As for this clone: What antigen it recognizes has not been identified. The record has no base qualities; no much larger clone is one base away.

The sequenced material came from PBMCs. The receptor was isolated from a woman in her forties in good health and CMV-seropositive. The chain is assembled from TRBV4-1 and TRBJ1-1; TRBD1 lines up with 7 middle nucleotides. The bases read TGCGCCAGCAGCCAAGAGTGGGACAGCATGAACACTGAAGCTTTCTTT. Its product reads: CASSQEWDSMNTEAFF.